This TCR beta chain stems from a study of shared clonotypes between healthy human individuals. Study conclusions and caveats: Roughly 5% of naive CD4 clonotypes were shared across several donors.

Terminally differentiated effector memory CD45RA+ cells were excluded by CCR7 positive selection of CD45RO-negative cells. Replicate PCRs for sorted subsets used approximately 220 ng DNA; this equaled 25,000 to 35,000 T cell genomes. Sequencing was performed with immunoSEQ multiplex PCR; in TCRdb, only in-frame clones are kept and a portion is missing. The sample has under 600,000 clones, about 98% seen once; the top ten hold approximately 0.3%. Comments on this clone: Its antigen is unknown.

The CDR3 is 15 amino acids. Germline V gene data show CDR1 as MDHEN and CDR2 as SYDVKM. V was shortened by 6 bases and J by 0 bases, with 15 bases between the two germline ends. The clonotype originates from a man between 25 and 39 years old in good health. This rearrangement joins TRBV28 to TRBJ2-7; no firm D call. Sequences were obtained from naive CD8+ T cells sorted from blood. The CDR3 protein is CASRPKERSSYEQYF. DNA of the CDR3: TGTGCCAGCAGACCAAAGGAAAGGAGCTCCTACGAGCAGTACTTC. Together with reference TRBV28 and TRBJ2-7, the CDR3 gives the full variable domain: DVKVTQSSRYLVKRTGEKVFLECVQDMDHENMFWYRQDPGLGLRLIYFSYDVKMKEKGDIPEGYSVSREKKERFSLILESASTNQTSMYLCASRPKERSSYEQYFGPGTRLTVT.